The following is a T cell receptor beta chain sequence with its context. Its matching antigen is unknown. CD25-based Treg depletion was applied to purified naive CD4+ T cells. Full-length variable regions came from constant-region reverse primers plus semi-nested Nested Universal Primer A PCR. One entry per CDR3 protein results from TCRdb running MiXCR on the 5' RACE reads. The sample lists tens of thousands of distinct CDR3 sequences; roughly a quarter were seen once. Study-wide findings and caveats: The larger-cohort validation was restricted to a single TCR beta V-J rearrangement rather than whole repertoires.

The trim removed 7 bases at V and 6 bases at J, leaving 7 bases unmatched. The CDR3 is 14 residues long. The chain links TRBV12-3 or TRBV12-4 to TRBJ1-1; 11 bases agree with TRBD1. Sequencing was performed on tumor-infiltrating naive CD4+ T cells sorted from the breast tumor. As for subset: naive CD4+ T cells, CD4+CD45RA+CD25-. The clonotype was recovered from a female donor with breast cancer. CDR3 coding DNA: TGTGCCAGCAAGATCGGGACAGGGGGGCCTGAAGCTTTCTTT. The encoded protein is CASKIGTGGPEAFF.